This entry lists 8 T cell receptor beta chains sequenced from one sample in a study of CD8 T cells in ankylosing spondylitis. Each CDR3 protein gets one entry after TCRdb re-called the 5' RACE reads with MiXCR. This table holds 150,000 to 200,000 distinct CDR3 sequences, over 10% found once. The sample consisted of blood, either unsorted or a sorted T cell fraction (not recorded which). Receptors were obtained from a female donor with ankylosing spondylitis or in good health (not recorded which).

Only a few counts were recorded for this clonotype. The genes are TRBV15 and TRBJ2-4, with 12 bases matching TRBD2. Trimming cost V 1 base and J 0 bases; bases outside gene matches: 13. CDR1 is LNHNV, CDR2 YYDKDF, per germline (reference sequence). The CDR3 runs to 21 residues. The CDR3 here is CATSRAWRSSGRAVAKNIQYF. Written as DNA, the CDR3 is TGTGCCACCAGCAGAGCATGGAGGTCTAGCGGGAGGGCCGTAGCCAAAAACATTCAGTACTTC.

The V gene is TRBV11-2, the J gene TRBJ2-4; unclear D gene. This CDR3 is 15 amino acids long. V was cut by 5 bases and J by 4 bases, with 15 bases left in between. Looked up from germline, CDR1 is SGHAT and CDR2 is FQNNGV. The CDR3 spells CASSPPQARKNIQYF. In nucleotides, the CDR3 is TGTGCCAGCAGCCCACCCCAGGCCCGGAAAAACATTCAGTACTTC.

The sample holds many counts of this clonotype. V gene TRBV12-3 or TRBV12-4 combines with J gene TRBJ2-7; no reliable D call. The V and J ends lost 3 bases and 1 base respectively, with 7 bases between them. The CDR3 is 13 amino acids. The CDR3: CASSLQVSYEQYF. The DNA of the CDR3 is TGTGCCAGCAGTTTGCAGGTATCCTACGAGCAGTACTTC.

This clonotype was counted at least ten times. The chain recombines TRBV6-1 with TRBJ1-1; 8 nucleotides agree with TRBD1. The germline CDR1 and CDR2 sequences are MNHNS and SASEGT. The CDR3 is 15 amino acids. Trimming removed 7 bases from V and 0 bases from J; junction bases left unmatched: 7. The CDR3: CASNRGYGMNTEAFF. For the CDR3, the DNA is TGTGCCAGCAACAGGGGGTACGGCATGAACACTGAAGCTTTCTTT.

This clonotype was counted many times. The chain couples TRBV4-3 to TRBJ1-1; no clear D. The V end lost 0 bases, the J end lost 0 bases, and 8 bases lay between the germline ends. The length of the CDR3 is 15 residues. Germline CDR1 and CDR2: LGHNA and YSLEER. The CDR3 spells CASSQEPRLNTEAFF. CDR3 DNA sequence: TGCGCCAGCAGCCAAGAACCCCGGCTGAACACTGAAGCTTTCTTT.

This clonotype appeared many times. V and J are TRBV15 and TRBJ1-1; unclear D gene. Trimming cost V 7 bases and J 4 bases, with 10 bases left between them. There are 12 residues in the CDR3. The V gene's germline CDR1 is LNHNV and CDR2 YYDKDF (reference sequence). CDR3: CATKGVGTEAFF. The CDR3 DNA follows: TGTGCCACCAAAGGAGTTGGCACTGAAGCTTTCTTT.

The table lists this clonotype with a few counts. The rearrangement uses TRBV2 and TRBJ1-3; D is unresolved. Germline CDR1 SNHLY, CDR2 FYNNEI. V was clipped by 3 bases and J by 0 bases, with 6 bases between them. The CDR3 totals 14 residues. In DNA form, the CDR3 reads TGTGCCAGCAGTGACCCGTACTCTGGAAACACCATATATTTT. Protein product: CASSDPYSGNTIYF.

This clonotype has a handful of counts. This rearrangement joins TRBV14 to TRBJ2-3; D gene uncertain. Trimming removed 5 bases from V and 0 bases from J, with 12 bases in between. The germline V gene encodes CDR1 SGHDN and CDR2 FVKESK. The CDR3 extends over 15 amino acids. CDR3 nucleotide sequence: TGTGCCAGCAGCGGCCGATCTAGTAGCACAGATACGCAGTATTTT. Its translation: CASSGRSSSTDTQYF.